The TCR beta chain described here comes from a study of OX40 agonist ivuxolimab in advanced cancers. General study points: What antigens the expanded peripheral T cells recognized was never established. Among T cells, CD8+ cells averaged more expanded clones than CD4+ cells. The study found among the lowest clonal expansion in partial responders at 0.1-3.0 mg/kg.

Autoimmune disease history or systemic immunosuppression was exclusionary. As regards this clone: The antigen is not known.

Sequenced by immunoSEQ multiplex PCR; TCRdb stores in-frame clones only, minus some. The sample has around 60,000 clones, under 95% seen once. Trimming removed 0 bases from V and 8 bases from J, with 6 bases in between. CDR3 length: 12 amino acids. The germline gives CDR1 SGHRS, CDR2 YFSETQ. Here the sequenced sample was CD4+ or CD8+ T cells sorted from blood, taken in a trial of the OX40 agonist ivuxolimab. The chain has TRBV5-1 and TRBJ2-1; D remains ambiguous. This TCR was sampled from an adult with an advanced solid tumor such as melanoma, head and neck, liver or kidney cancer. CDR3 loop: CASSLERDEQFF. The CDR3 DNA reads TGCGCCAGCAGCTTGGAAAGGGATGAGCAGTTCTTC.